The following is a T cell receptor beta chain sequence with its context. This CDR3 spans 14 amino acids. Germline V gene data show CDR1 as MNHEY and CDR2 as SMNVEV (reference sequence). V dropped 5 bases and J dropped 3; count of bases not matched to a gene: 4. The sample originates from a study of blood T cell repertoires in COVID-19. Original data processing: Estimates of nucleated cell counts were drawn from the amplification of reference gene primers. Some clones are missing from TCRdb's copy, which holds only in-frame ones; the method was immunoSEQ multiplex PCR. The V and J calls and the clone size are those of that table, but D and trimming were determined from the DNA. The table shows tens of thousands of clones, with over 60% occurring only once.

The sequence was collected from a woman of 80 years or more with active or convalescent COVID-19. The rearrangement links TRBV27 to TRBJ1-5; 7 nucleotides line up with TRBD1. Sequencing was done on a sample of peripheral blood. CDR3 nucleotide sequence: TGTGCCAGCAGTCCAGGACAGGCCAATCAGCCCCAGCATTTT. This codes for CASSPGQANQPQHF.